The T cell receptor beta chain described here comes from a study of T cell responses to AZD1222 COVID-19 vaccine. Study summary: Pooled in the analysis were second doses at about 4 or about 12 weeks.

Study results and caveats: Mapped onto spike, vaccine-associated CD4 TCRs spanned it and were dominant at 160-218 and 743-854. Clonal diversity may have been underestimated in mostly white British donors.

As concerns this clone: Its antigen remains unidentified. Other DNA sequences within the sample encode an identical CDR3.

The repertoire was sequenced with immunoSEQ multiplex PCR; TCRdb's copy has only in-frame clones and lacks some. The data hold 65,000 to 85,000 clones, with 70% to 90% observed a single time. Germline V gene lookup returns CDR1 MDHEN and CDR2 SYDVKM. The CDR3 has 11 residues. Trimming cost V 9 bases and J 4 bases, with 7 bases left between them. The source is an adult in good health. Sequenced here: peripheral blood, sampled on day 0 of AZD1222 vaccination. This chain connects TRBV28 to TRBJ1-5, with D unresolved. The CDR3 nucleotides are TGTGCCAGTCAAAAAAATCAGCCCCAGCATTTT. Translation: CASQKNQPQHF.